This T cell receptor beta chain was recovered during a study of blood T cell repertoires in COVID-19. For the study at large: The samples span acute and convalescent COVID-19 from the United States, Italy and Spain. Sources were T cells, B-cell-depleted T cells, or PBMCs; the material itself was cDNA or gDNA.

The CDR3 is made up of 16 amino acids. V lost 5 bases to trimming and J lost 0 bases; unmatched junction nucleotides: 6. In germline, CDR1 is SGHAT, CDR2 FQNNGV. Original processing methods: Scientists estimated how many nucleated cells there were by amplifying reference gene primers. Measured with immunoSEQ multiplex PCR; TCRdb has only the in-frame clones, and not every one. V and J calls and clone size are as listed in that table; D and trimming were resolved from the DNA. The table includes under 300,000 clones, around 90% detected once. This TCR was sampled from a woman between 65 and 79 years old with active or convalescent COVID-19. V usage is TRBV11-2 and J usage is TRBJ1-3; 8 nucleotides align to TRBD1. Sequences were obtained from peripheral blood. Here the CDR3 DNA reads TGTGCCAGCAGCCCCGGACAGGGAGTCTCTGGAAACACCATATATTTT. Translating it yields CASSPGQGVSGNTIYF.